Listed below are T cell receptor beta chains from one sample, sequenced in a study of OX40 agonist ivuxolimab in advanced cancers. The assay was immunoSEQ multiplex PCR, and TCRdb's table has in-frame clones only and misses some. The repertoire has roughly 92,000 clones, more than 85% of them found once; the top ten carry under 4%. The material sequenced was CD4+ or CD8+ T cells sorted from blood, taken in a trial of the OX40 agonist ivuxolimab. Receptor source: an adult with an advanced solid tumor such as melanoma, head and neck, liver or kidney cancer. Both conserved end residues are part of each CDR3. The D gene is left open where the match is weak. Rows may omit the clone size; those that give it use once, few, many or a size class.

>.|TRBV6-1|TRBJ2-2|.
TGTGCCAGCAGTGAAATGGACCCCGGGGAGCTGTTTTTT
CASSEMDPGELFF
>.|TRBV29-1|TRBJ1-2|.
TGCAGCGTTGAGGACAGTTCCTATGGCTACACCTTC
CSVEDSSYGYTF
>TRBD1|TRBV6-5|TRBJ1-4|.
TGTGCCAGCGGGACAGGGGGTAAAAAACTGTTTTTT
CASGTGGKKLFF
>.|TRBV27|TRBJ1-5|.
TGTGCCAGCAGTTTATCCCGGTCGAGCAATCAGCCCCAGCATTTT
CASSLSRSSNQPQHF
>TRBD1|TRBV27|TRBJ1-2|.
TGTGCCAGCAGTTTATATGGGACAGGAAAGGATGGCTACACCTTC
CASSLYGTGKDGYTF
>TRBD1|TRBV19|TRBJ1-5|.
TGTGCCACCTCCTTACAGGGGAGGCGCAATCAGCCCCAGCATTTT
CATSLQGRRNQPQHF
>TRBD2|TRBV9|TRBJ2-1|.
TGTGCCAGCAGCGTAGGTGGCGGGGGTTTCAATGAGCAGTTCTTC
CASSVGGGGFNEQFF
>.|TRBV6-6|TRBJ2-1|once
TGTGCCAGCAATGATCAGGGAACCTACAATGAGCAGTTCTTC
CASNDQGTYNEQFF
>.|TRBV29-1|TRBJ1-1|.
TGCAGCGTTGTAGGGTGGACTGAAGCTTTCTTT
CSVVGWTEAFF
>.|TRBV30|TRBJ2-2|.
TGTGCCGGAACTCGAAGCGGGGAGCTGTTTTTT
CAGTRSGELFF
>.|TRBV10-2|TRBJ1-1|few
TGCGCCAGCAGTGAAAACAGGAACACTGAAGCTTTCTTT
CASSENRNTEAFF
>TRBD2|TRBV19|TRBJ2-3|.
TGTGCCAGTAGCGATTCCGGGAGGACTACAGATACGCAGTATTTT
CASSDSGRTTDTQYF
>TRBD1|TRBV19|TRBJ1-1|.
TGTGCCAGTAGTTTCGGGACAGGGTACGCTTTCTTT
CASSFGTGYAFF
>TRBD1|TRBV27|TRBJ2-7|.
TGTGCCAGCAGTTCCCACAGGGGCGCGATCTACGAGCAGTACTTC
CASSSHRGAIYEQYF
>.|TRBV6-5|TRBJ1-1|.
TGTGCCAGCAGTCCCATCCTCGGCGGTTTCACTGAAGCTTTCTTT
CASSPILGGFTEAFF
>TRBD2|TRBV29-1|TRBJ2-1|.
TGCAGCGTTGAAGATCCCGCCGGGGGGGAGTTGATTGAGCAGTTCTTC
CSVEDPAGGELIEQFF